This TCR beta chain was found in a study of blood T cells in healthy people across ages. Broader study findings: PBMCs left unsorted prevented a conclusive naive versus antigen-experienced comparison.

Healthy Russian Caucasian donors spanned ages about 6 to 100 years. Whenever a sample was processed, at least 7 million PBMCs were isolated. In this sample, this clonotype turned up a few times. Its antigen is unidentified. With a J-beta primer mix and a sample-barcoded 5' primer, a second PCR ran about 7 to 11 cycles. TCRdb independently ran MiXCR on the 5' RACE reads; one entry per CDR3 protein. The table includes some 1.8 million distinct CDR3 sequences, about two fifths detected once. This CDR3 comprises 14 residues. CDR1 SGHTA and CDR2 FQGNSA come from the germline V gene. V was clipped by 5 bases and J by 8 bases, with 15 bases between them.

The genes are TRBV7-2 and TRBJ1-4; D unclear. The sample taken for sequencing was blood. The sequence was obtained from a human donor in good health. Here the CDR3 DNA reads TGTGCCAGCAGCCAGAGACTCGGTGGGGAAAAACTGTTTTTT. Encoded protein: CASSQRLGGEKLFF.